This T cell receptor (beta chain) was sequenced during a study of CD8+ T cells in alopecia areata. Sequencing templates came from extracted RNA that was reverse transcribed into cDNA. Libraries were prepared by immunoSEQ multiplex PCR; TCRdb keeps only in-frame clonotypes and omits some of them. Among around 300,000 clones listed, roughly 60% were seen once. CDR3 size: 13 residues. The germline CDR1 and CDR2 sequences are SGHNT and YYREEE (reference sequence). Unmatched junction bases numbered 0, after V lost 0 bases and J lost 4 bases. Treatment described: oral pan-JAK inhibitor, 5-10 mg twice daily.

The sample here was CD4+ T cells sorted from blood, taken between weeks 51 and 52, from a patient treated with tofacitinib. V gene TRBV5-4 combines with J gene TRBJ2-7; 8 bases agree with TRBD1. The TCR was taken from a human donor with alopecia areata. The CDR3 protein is CASSLDRGYEQYF. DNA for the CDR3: TGTGCCAGCAGCTTGGACAGGGGGTACGAGCAGTACTTC.